These 2 T cell receptor beta chains were all obtained from the same sample, sequenced in a study of T-cell memory formation after mild COVID-19. TCRdb re-derived calls from the 5' RACE reads in MiXCR, one entry per CDR3 protein. The sample holds tens of thousands of distinct CDR3 sequences, 10% to 15% seen once. The sample was PBMCs or a T cell subset sorted from them (not recorded which). These receptors were taken from an adult woman who had mild COVID-19 (a few samples of this study predate the infection). Cell type and time point are not known.

This sequence joins TRBV5-5 and TRBJ1-2; possibly TRBD1 for D (6 bases). V was clipped by 0 bases and J by 3 bases, with 12 bases between them. The CDR3 has 15 amino acids. The germline V gene has CDR1 SGHKS and CDR2 YYEKEE (reference sequence). CDR3 sequence reads: CASSLVGQKDYGYTF. CDR3 nucleotides: TGTGCCAGCAGCTTGGTCGGACAGAAGGACTATGGCTACACCTTC.

This clonotype was observed a few times. The chain has TRBV5-1 and TRBJ1-5; D gene ambiguous. This CDR3 is built from 17 residues. Germline V gene data show CDR1 as SGHRS and CDR2 as YFSETQ. V was pared by 0 bases and J by 4 bases, with 17 bases between. The CDR3 spells CASSLDGPGYGNQPQHF. The CDR3 DNA reads as TGCGCCAGCAGCTTGGACGGTCCGGGGTATGGAAATCAGCCCCAGCATTTT.